Listed here are 9 T cell receptor beta chains from one sample, sequenced in a study of blood T cell repertoires in COVID-19 (dated by TCRdb to the early 2020s). Libraries were made using the immunoSEQ multiplex PCR assay. TCRdb holds this immuneACCESS table with in-frame rearrangements only. Some clones are missing; in checked studies, unresolved V genes explain under half, and the rest has no known cause. In all, the sample holds approximately 150,000 clones, and over 75% of those were seen once. Jointly, the top ten make up roughly 11% of the sample. The sample comprised peripheral blood. The source is a man aged 55 to 70 with active or convalescent COVID-19.

This chain uses TRBV15 with TRBJ2-7; D is ambiguous. With 0 bases removed from V and 0 bases from J, the gap between germline ends came to 12 bases. CDR3 size: 16 residues. The germline V gene has CDR1 LNHNV and CDR2 YYDKDF (reference sequence). This chain's CDR3 is CATSRDLGASSYEQYF. The DNA for the CDR3 is TGTGCCACCAGCAGAGATCTGGGCGCAAGCTCCTACGAGCAGTACTTC.

V and J are TRBV11-2 and TRBJ2-5; no clear D gene. The V gene lost 1 base and the J gene lost 1 base, with 7 bases spanning the gap. The CDR3 has 14 residues. Germline CDR1 is SGHAT and CDR2 is FQNNGV. CDR3 DNA sequence: TGTGCCAGCAGCTTAGGCGCTATCCAAGAGACCCAGTACTTC. Protein sequence: CASSLGAIQETQYF.

The rearrangement uses TRBV11-3 and TRBJ1-4; D unresolved. The CDR3 loop spans 13 amino acids. Between the trimmed V and J ends, which lost 5 bases and 8 bases, there was a span of 12 bases. The V gene's germline CDR1 is SGHNT and CDR2 YENEEA. The CDR3 DNA is TGTGCCAGCAGCGCGGGTGTAGGGGAAAAACTGTTTTTT. It codes for CASSAGVGEKLFF.

This clone showed up just a few times. This sequence joins TRBV29-1 and TRBJ1-4; 9 positions agree with TRBD1. This CDR3 has 13 residues. V lost 7 bases and J lost 5; bases outside the gene matches: 5. Per the germline V gene, CDR1 is SQVTM and CDR2 is ANQGSEA. CDR3 nucleotide sequence: TGCAGCGCTGGGACAGGGCAGAATGAAAAACTGTTTTTT. This codes for CSAGTGQNEKLFF.

V usage is TRBV12-5 and J usage is TRBJ1-5; 7 bases align to TRBD1. Germline values: CDR1 LGHNT, CDR2 FRNRAP. The CDR3 runs 12 residues. V lost 6 bases, J lost 5 bases, and 1 base stayed unmatched. CDR3 sequence: CASGQGDQPQHF. The CDR3 DNA is TGTGCTAGTGGGCAGGGGGATCAGCCCCAGCATTTT.

V is TRBV7-9 and J is TRBJ1-1; possibly TRBD1 for D (6 bases). The CDR3 is made up of 14 amino acids. V was pared by 4 bases and J by 1 base, with 10 bases between. The germline gives CDR1 SEHNR, CDR2 FQNEAQ (reference sequence). This CDR3 is CASSSQGGNTEAFF. The CDR3, as DNA: TGTGCCAGCAGCTCACAGGGCGGGAACACTGAAGCTTTCTTT.

This clone was picked up a small number of times. The rearrangement links TRBV12-3 or TRBV12-4 to TRBJ1-4; D unresolved. V lost 3 bases, J lost 4 bases, and 6 bases lay in between. The CDR3 consists of 13 residues. CDR3 amino acids: CASSLSGNEKLFF. CDR3 coding DNA: TGTGCCAGCAGTTTGTCGGGTAATGAAAAACTGTTTTTT.

This clone was observed a single time. This chain links TRBV6-1 with TRBJ1-3; possibly TRBD1 for D (6 bases). Deletions cut 2 bases from V and 4 bases from J, with 12 bases between. The CDR3 totals 15 residues. Germline V gene sequence: CDR1 MNHNS, CDR2 SASEGT. The CDR3 sequence: CASSESGTLGNTIYF. The CDR3 bases are TGTGCCAGCAGTGAATCCGGGACACTCGGAAACACCATATATTTT.

J is TRBJ2-3 and V is TRBV9, with TRBD1 identical over 8 bases. Germline trimming cut 3 bases from V and 2 bases from J; bases unmatched to any gene: 5. CDR1 is SGDLS and CDR2 is YYNGEE in the germline V gene. This CDR3 is 15 amino acids long. The CDR3 DNA is TGTGCCAGCAGCGCCGGACAGGGATACACAGATACGCAGTATTTT. It is translated as CASSAGQGYTDTQYF.